Listed below are T cell receptor beta chains from one sample, sequenced in a study of T cell changes during pregnancy in multiple sclerosis. Clones were read by immunoSEQ multiplex PCR, and TCRdb kept only the in-frame ones, dropping some. The sample includes about 79,000 clones, 75% to 95% of them seen just once. Source: CD4+ T cells from peripheral blood mononuclear cells, taken in the second trimester of pregnancy. The origin of the receptors is a female donor with multiple sclerosis, enrolled in a pregnancy study. The CDR3 runs from the conserved cysteine through the conserved F or W. Each record gives: CDR3 length, clone size, V gene, D gene, J gene, CDR3 DNA, CDR3 protein. A D gene is named only where the DNA matches it firmly. Only some rows state a clone size, as once, few, many or a class for expanded clones.

15,NA,TRBV30,NA,TRBJ1-2,TGTGCCTGGAGGATGTTAGGACAGACCAACTATGGCTACACCTTC,CAWRMLGQTNYGYTF
14,NA,TRBV18,TRBD1,TRBJ1-2,TGTGCCAGCTCACTGGGACAGGGGAACTATGGCTACACCTTC,CASSLGQGNYGYTF
15,once,TRBV2,NA,TRBJ1-6,TGTGCCAGCAGTGACCTCAGCTCCTATAATTCACCCCTCCACTTT,CASSDLSSYNSPLHF
15,NA,TRBV6-4,NA,TRBJ1-2,TGTGCCAGCAGTCTAAAGAGCGGGACCGCCTATGGCTACACCTTC,CASSLKSGTAYGYTF
14,NA,TRBV7-2,TRBD2,TRBJ2-7,TGTGCCAGCAGCTTCTGGGGACTAGCTAACGAGCAGTACTTC,CASSFWGLANEQYF
15,NA,TRBV7-9,TRBD1,TRBJ1-1,TGTGCCAGCAGCTTAGTCGGACAGGGGGCGGCTGAAGCTTTCTTT,CASSLVGQGAAEAFF
17,NA,TRBV21-1,NA,TRBJ2-4,TGTGCCAGCCCGGGACAGGGGAGGTTCGGGCCCAAAAACATTCAGTACTTC,CASPGQGRFGPKNIQYF
11,NA,TRBV9,NA,TRBJ1-1,TGTGCCAGCAGCAGGGGAACTGAAGCTTTCTTT,CASSRGTEAFF
11,NA,TRBV6-5,NA,TRBJ2-7,TGTGCCAGCAGCTTACAGGGTCGGCAGTACTTC,CASSLQGRQYF
13,NA,TRBV5-1,NA,TRBJ1-2,TGCGCCAGCAGCTTGGCCGCTAACTATGGCTACACCTTC,CASSLAANYGYTF
15,NA,TRBV15,NA,TRBJ1-2,TGTGCCACCAGCAGTACAGGGCCCCAGACATATGGCTACACCTTC,CATSSTGPQTYGYTF
18,NA,TRBV5-1,TRBD2,TRBJ2-7,TGCGCCAGCAGCCCGGGACTAGCGGGAGGGCGACCAGGCTACGAGCAGTACTTC,CASSPGLAGGRPGYEQYF
13,few,TRBV5-6,NA,TRBJ1-5,TGTGCCAGCAGCCCGGCGGGCGTCCAGCCCCAGCATTTT,CASSPAGVQPQHF
16,NA,TRBV7-2,NA,TRBJ1-2,TGTGCCAGCAGCCCCCCGGGATCTCCTTTTAGATATGGCTACACCTTC,CASSPPGSPFRYGYTF
15,NA,TRBV28,TRBD1,TRBJ1-1,TGTGCCAGCAGTCTGCGGACAGGGAAAGGCACTGAAGCTTTCTTT,CASSLRTGKGTEAFF
15,NA,TRBV6-1,TRBD1,TRBJ2-2,TGTGCCAGCACACGGGACAGGGCGAACACCGGGGAGCTGTTTTTT,CASTRDRANTGELFF
16,NA,TRBV6-4,TRBD1,TRBJ1-1,TGTGCCAGCAGTGACGTATACCGGGACAGGGTTGTAGAAGCTTTCTTT,CASSDVYRDRVVEAFF
15,NA,TRBV11-2,TRBD1,TRBJ2-4,TGTGCCAGCAGCGGACTTAGGGGGCGGGAAAACATTCAGTACTTC,CASSGLRGRENIQYF
16,NA,TRBV4-1,TRBD2,TRBJ2-1,TGCGCCAGCAGCCGCTCGAGCGGGGGGGCCTACAATGAGCAGTTCTTC,CASSRSSGGAYNEQFF
14,NA,TRBV5-5,NA,TRBJ1-1,TGTGCCAGCAGCGACTACAGGGTAGTCACTGAAGCTTTCTTT,CASSDYRVVTEAFF
14,NA,TRBV2,NA,TRBJ1-2,TGTGCCAGCAGTCAACAGTCGTCTGGCTATGGCTACACCTTC,CASSQQSSGYGYTF
16,once,TRBV4-1,NA,TRBJ2-7,TGCGCCAGCAGCCAAGATCAGGGAATAGGATCCTACGAGCAGTACTTC,CASSQDQGIGSYEQYF
14,NA,TRBV13,NA,TRBJ1-1,TGTGCCAGCAGCTTTGGCGACATGAACACTGAAGCTTTCTTT,CASSFGDMNTEAFF
14,NA,TRBV2,NA,TRBJ1-1,TGTGCCAGCAGTGAGCGAGCATCGAACACTGAAGCTTTCTTT,CASSERASNTEAFF
13,NA,TRBV5-1,NA,TRBJ1-5,TGCGCCAGCAGCCTGACTGGCAATCAGCCCCAGCATTTT,CASSLTGNQPQHF
13,NA,TRBV29-1,TRBD1,TRBJ1-5,TGCAGCGTTGGAGGGGGCACCAATCAGCCCCAGCATTTT,CSVGGGTNQPQHF
19,NA,TRBV5-6,TRBD1,TRBJ1-3,TGTGCCAGCAGCTTTGGGGCCTCGCGACAGGGTCCCCCTGGAAACACCATATATTTT,CASSFGASRQGPPGNTIYF
15,NA,TRBV18,NA,TRBJ1-3,TGTGCCAGCTCACCTGGAGGAAATCCTGGAAACACCATATATTTT,CASSPGGNPGNTIYF
12,NA,TRBV30,NA,TRBJ1-2,TGTGCCTGGAAAGGGGCGGCCTATGGCTACACCTTC,CAWKGAAYGYTF
15,NA,TRBV27,TRBD2,TRBJ2-3,TGTGCCAGCAGTCCGCTAGCGGGGGCCACAGATACGCAGTATTTT,CASSPLAGATDTQYF
15,NA,TRBV2,NA,TRBJ2-7,TGTGCCAGCAGTGAAGCGCTTCGGGGTTCGGGCGAGCAGTACTTC,CASSEALRGSGEQYF
18,NA,TRBV9,TRBD2,TRBJ2-1,TGTGCCAGCAGCGTAGCCACGCTAGCGGAGAGCTCCTACAATGAGCAGTTCTTC,CASSVATLAESSYNEQFF
15,NA,TRBV11-1,NA,TRBJ1-3,TGTGCCAGCAGCCCACAATATGCGGAAGGAAACACCATATATTTT,CASSPQYAEGNTIYF
15,NA,TRBV7-9,TRBD1,TRBJ2-3,TGTGCCAGCAGCTTAGGGGGACAGGGCGCAGATACGCAGTATTTT,CASSLGGQGADTQYF
16,NA,TRBV5-4,TRBD2,TRBJ2-1,TGTGCCAGCAGCCCAATCTCTAGCGGGGGCTACAATGAGCAGTTCTTC,CASSPISSGGYNEQFF
14,NA,TRBV11-3,TRBD1,TRBJ1-2,TGTGCCAGCAGTTCGGGGGACAGGAGCTATGGCTACACCTTC,CASSSGDRSYGYTF
11,NA,TRBV29-1,NA,TRBJ1-2,TGCAGCGTTGACCACAGTTCTGGCTACACCTTC,CSVDHSSGYTF
12,NA,TRBV5-6,NA,TRBJ1-1,TGTGCCAGCAGCTTGGAGGGGCTGCGCGCTTTCTTT,CASSLEGLRAFF
11,NA,TRBV18,NA,TRBJ2-1,TGTGCCAGCTCACCCGGAGAGCAGCAGTTCTTC,CASSPGEQQFF
14,NA,TRBV19,NA,TRBJ1-1,TGTGCCAGTAGTATATTAACAGAGAACACTGAAGCTTTCTTT,CASSILTENTEAFF
13,NA,TRBV27,TRBD1,TRBJ2-3,TGTGCCACCAGACAGGGATGGGCAGATACGCAGTATTTT,CATRQGWADTQYF
13,NA,TRBV7-2,NA,TRBJ2-1,TGTGCCAGCAGCCGCGAGTGGCGGGGAGAGCAGTTCTTC,CASSREWRGEQFF
15,NA,TRBV28,NA,TRBJ2-7,TGTGCCAGCAGTCACGGCGGCGAGAACTCCTACGAGCAGTACTTC,CASSHGGENSYEQYF